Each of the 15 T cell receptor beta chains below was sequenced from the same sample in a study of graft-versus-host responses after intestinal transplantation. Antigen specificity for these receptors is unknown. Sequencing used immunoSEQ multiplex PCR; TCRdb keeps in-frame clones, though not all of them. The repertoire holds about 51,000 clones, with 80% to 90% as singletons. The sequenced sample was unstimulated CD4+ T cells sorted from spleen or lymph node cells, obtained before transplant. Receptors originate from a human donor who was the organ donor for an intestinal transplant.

The CDR3 DNA reads TGCGCCAGCAGTGGATTGCGGGGAGAGACCCAGTACTTC. Translation gives CASSGLRGETQYF. J is TRBJ2-5 and V is TRBV10-1; possible D gene TRBD2, 6 bases. The V and J ends lost 4 bases and 4 bases respectively, with 10 bases between them. CDR3 length: 13 amino acids. Germline V gives CDR1 WNHNN, CDR2 SYGVQD (reference sequence).

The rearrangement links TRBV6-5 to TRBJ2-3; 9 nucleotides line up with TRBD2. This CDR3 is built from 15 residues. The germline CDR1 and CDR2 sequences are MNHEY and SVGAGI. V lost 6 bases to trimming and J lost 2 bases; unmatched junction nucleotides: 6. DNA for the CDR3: TGTGCCAGCAGGCCGACTAGCGGCAACACAGATACGCAGTATTTT. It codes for CASRPTSGNTDTQYF.

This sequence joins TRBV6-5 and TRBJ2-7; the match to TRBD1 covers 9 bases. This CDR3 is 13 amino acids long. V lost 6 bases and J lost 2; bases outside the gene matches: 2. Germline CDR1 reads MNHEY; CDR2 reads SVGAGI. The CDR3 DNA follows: TGTGCCAGCAGGACAGGGGGGACCTACGAGCAGTACTTC. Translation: CASRTGGTYEQYF.

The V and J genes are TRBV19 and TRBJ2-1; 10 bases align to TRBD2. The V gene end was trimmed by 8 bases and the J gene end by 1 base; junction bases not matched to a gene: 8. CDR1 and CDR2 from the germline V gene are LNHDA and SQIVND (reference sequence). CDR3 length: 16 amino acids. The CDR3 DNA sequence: TGTGCCAGTTCGGGAATAGCGGGAGGTTCCTACAATGAGCAGTTCTTC. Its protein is CASSGIAGGSYNEQFF.

CDR3 in amino acids: CASSLLAAIKQFF. Written as DNA, the CDR3 is TGTGCCAGCAGCTTGCTGGCGGCTATTAAGCAGTTCTTC. The J gene is TRBJ2-1, the V gene TRBV7-2; D is ambiguous. V lost 3 bases, J lost 11 bases, and 14 bases lay in between. The CDR3 is 13 amino acids. In germline, CDR1 is SGHTA, CDR2 FQGNSA. The full variable domain, with the rest looked up from reference TRBV7-2 and TRBJ2-1, is GAGVSQSPSNKVTEKGKDVELRCDPISGHTALYWYRQSLGQGLEFLIYFQGNSAPDKSGLPSDRFSAERTGGSVSTLTIQRTQQEDSAVYLCASSLLAAIKQFFGPGTRLTVL.

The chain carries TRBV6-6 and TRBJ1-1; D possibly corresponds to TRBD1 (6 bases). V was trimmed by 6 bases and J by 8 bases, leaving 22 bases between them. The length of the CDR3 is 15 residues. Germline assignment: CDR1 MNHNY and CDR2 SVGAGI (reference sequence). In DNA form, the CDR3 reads TGTGCCAGCAGGACGACTTCCGGACAGCAAACGGAAGCTTTCTTT. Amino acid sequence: CASRTTSGQQTEAFF.

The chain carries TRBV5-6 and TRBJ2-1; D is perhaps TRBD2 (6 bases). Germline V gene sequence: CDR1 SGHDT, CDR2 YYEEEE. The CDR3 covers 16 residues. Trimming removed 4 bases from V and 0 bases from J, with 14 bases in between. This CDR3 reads CASSAGPQSSYNEQFF. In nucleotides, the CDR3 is TGTGCCAGCAGCGCGGGACCGCAAAGCTCCTACAATGAGCAGTTCTTC.

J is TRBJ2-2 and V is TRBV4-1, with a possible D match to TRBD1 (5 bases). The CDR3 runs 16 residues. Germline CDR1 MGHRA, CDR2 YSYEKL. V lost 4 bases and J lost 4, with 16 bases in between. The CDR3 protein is CASSPPGRVGTGELFF. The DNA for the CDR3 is TGCGCCAGCAGCCCGCCGGGCAGGGTCGGCACCGGGGAGCTGTTTTTT.

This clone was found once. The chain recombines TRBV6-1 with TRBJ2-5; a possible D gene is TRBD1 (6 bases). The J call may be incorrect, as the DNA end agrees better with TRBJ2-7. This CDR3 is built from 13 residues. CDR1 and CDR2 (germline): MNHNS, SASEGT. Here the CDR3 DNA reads TGTGCCAGCAGGCTGAAGGGGGCCTACGAGCAGTACTTC. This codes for CASRLKGAYEQYF.

Here the CDR3 reads CASSRRSATDSNQPQHF. The CDR3 DNA reads TGTGCCAGCTCGCGCAGATCGGCGACAGATAGCAATCAGCCCCAGCATTTT. The V and J genes are TRBV18 and TRBJ1-5; maybe TRBD1 (5 bases). Germline lookup yields CDR1 KGHSH and CDR2 LQKENI. The length of the CDR3 is 17 residues. Between the trimmed V and J ends, which lost 6 bases and 0 bases, there was a span of 18 bases.

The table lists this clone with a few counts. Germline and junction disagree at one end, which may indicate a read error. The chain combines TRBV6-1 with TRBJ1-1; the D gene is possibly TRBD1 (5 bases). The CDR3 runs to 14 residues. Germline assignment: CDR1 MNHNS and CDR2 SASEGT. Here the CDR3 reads CAGREDGDSAEAFF. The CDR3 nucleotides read TGTGCCGGCAGGGAGGACGGAGATTCTGCTGAAGCTTTCTTT.

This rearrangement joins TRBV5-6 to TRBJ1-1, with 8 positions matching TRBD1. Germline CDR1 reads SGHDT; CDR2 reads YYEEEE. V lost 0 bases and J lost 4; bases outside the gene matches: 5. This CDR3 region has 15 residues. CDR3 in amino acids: CASSLVPTGVTEAFF. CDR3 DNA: TGTGCCAGCAGCTTGGTCCCGACAGGGGTCACTGAAGCTTTCTTT.

As DNA, the CDR3 is TGTGCCAGCAGTGAAAGGGCCGAGGGCACCGGGGAGCTGTTTTTT. Its translation: CASSERAEGTGELFF. J is TRBJ2-2 and V is TRBV6-4; a possible D gene is TRBD2 (5 bases). CDR1 and CDR2 (germline): MRHNA, SNTAGT. V was trimmed by 3 bases and J by 4 bases, leaving 12 bases between them. The CDR3 sequence is 15 residues long.

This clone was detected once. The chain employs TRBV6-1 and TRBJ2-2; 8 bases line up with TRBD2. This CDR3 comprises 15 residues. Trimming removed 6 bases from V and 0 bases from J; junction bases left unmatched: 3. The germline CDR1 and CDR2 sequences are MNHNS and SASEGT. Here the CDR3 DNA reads TGTGCCAGCAGGATAGCGGGGTCGAACACCGGGGAGCTGTTTTTT. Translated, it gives CASRIAGSNTGELFF.

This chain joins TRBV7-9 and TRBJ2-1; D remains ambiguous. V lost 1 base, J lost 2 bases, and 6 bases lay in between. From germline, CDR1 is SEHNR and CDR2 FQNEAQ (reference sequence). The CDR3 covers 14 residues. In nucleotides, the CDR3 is TGTGCCAGCAGCTTAGTCCTTGCCTACAATGAGCAGTTCTTC. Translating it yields CASSLVLAYNEQFF. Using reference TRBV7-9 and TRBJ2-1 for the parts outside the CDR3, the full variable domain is DTGVSQNPRHKITKRGQNVTFRCDPISEHNRLYWYRQTLGQGPEFLTYFQNEAQLEKSRLLSDRFSAERPKGSFSTLEIQRTEQGDSAMYLCASSLVLAYNEQFFGPGTRLTVL.